The rows below give T cell receptor beta chains drawn from one sample of a study of blood T cell repertoires in COVID-19. Measured with immunoSEQ multiplex PCR; TCRdb has only the in-frame clones, and not every one. This repertoire shows approximately 150,000 clones, approximately 85% found once; its top ten account for about 5.6%. Source material: peripheral blood. Receptor source: a woman in her forties or fifties with COVID-19, enrolled during active disease. Each CDR3 is given with its conserved first and last residue. A D gene is named only where the DNA matches it firmly. Size is stated for part of the rows, as once, few or many counts, or as a class when the clone is expanded.

abundance	v_gene	d_gene	j_gene	CDR3aa	CDR3nt
-	TRBV10-2	TRBD2	TRBJ2-5	CASSEVSLAGGTQYF	TGCGCCAGCAGTGAAGTATCGCTAGCGGGGGGGACCCAGTACTTC
few	TRBV4-2	TRBD2	TRBJ2-5	CASSQDGLAGGQETQYF	TGTGCCAGCAGCCAAGACGGGTTAGCGGGGGGGCAAGAGACCCAGTACTTC
-	TRBV27	TRBD1	TRBJ2-7	CASRSMGQGAYEQYF	TGTGCCAGCAGATCGATGGGACAGGGGGCCTACGAGCAGTACTTC
-	TRBV12-5	TRBD1	TRBJ1-2	CASGPPGTGWHGYTF	TGTGCTAGTGGTCCCCCCGGGACAGGGTGGCATGGCTACACCTTC
-	TRBV4-2	-	TRBJ2-5	CASSGSADRQETQYF	TGTGCCAGCAGCGGTTCCGCGGACAGACAAGAGACCCAGTACTTC
-	TRBV11-2	-	TRBJ1-1	CASSFGRANTEAFF	TGTGCCAGCAGCTTCGGCAGGGCAAACACTGAAGCTTTCTTT
-	TRBV19	-	TRBJ2-5	CASSAGINQETQYF	TGTGCCAGTAGTGCCGGGATTAACCAAGAGACCCAGTACTTC
-	TRBV29-1	-	TRBJ1-4	CSASQQNANEKLFF	TGCAGCGCAAGCCAACAGAACGCAAATGAAAAACTGTTTTTT
-	TRBV18	-	TRBJ1-1	CASSPIEGPTEAFF	TGTGCCAGCTCACCAATTGAGGGTCCCACTGAAGCTTTCTTT
-	TRBV24-1	TRBD1	TRBJ1-1	CATSDSTGLYTEAFF	TGTGCCACCAGTGACTCGACAGGGCTGTACACTGAAGCTTTCTTT
-	TRBV5-1	-	TRBJ2-3	CASSSQGGPSTDTQYF	TGCGCCAGCAGCTCCCAAGGGGGTCCTAGCACAGATACGCAGTATTTT
-	TRBV2	-	TRBJ1-2	CASSSTGSYGYTF	TGTGCCAGCAGTTCTACAGGGTCCTATGGCTACACCTTC
-	TRBV7-6	TRBD2	TRBJ2-3	CASSLGLAGGPDTQYF	TGTGCCAGCAGCTTAGGACTAGCGGGGGGGCCTGATACGCAGTATTTT
-	TRBV11-2	-	TRBJ1-1	CASSLDRVGTEAFF	TGTGCCAGCAGCTTAGACAGGGTGGGCACTGAAGCTTTCTTT
-	TRBV3-1/TRBV3-2	-	TRBJ1-1	CASSQGVGADTEAFF	TGTGCCAGCAGCCAAGGAGTAGGGGCGGACACTGAAGCTTTCTTT
-	TRBV2	TRBD1	TRBJ2-3	CASSSDRGSTDTQYF	TGTGCCAGCAGTTCGGACAGGGGCAGCACAGATACGCAGTATTTT
once	TRBV18	TRBD1	TRBJ2-6	CASSPSGGGSGANVLTF	TGTGCCAGCTCACCCTCAGGGGGCGGCTCTGGGGCCAACGTCCTGACTTTC
-	TRBV10-3	-	TRBJ1-2	CAISEPGQTTYGYTF	TGTGCCATCAGTGAGCCAGGACAGACCACCTATGGCTACACCTTC
-	TRBV5-1	-	TRBJ2-7	CASSLNEAESYEQYF	TGCGCCAGCAGCTTGAATGAGGCAGAGTCCTACGAGCAGTACTTC
-	TRBV11-2	TRBD1	TRBJ2-1	CASSAYRGYNEQFF	TGTGCCAGCAGCGCCTACAGGGGCTACAATGAGCAGTTCTTC
few	TRBV29-1	-	TRBJ2-2	CSVAGLQPWGNTGELFF	TGCAGCGTGGCGGGGTTGCAGCCGTGGGGGAACACCGGGGAGCTGTTTTTT
-	TRBV20-1	-	TRBJ2-1	CSARDPNEQFF	TGCAGTGCTAGAGATCCTAATGAGCAGTTCTTC
few	TRBV30	-	TRBJ1-6	CAWSVVRTVVSPLHF	TGTGCCTGGAGTGTGGTACGGACAGTGGTCTCACCCCTCCACTTT
-	TRBV4-3	-	TRBJ2-5	CASSQDSDRQWAQYF	TGCGCCAGCAGCCAAGATAGCGACAGGCAATGGGCCCAGTACTTC
-	TRBV11-1	TRBD1	TRBJ2-3	CASSPRQGGTDTQYF	TGTGCCAGCAGCCCCCGACAGGGGGGGACAGATACGCAGTATTTT
-	TRBV19	-	TRBJ2-5	CASKEGLGETQYF	TGTGCCAGTAAGGAGGGGTTAGGAGAGACCCAGTACTTC
-	TRBV11-2	-	TRBJ1-2	CASSVQGTGYTF	TGTGCCAGCAGCGTCCAGGGCACTGGCTACACCTTC
few	TRBV27	-	TRBJ2-5	CASSLSWAHQETQYF	TGTGCCAGCAGTTTATCGTGGGCACATCAAGAGACCCAGTACTTC
-	TRBV3-1/TRBV3-2	TRBD1	TRBJ2-2	CASSQEGQANTGELFF	TGTGCCAGCAGCCAAGAGGGACAGGCGAACACCGGGGAGCTGTTTTTT
-	TRBV27	TRBD1	TRBJ2-1	CASSPTGVSEQFF	TGTGCCAGCAGTCCGACAGGGGTGAGTGAGCAGTTCTTC
once	TRBV6-2/TRBV6-3	TRBD2	TRBJ2-3	CASSFTSGGTDTQYF	TGTGCCAGCAGTTTCACCAGCGGGGGCACAGATACGCAGTATTTT
-	TRBV4-3	-	TRBJ2-3	CASSQDRGRRTDTQYF	TGCGCCAGCAGCCAAGACAGGGGTAGGAGGACAGATACGCAGTATTTT
few	TRBV9	TRBD1	TRBJ1-2	CASSLTGGPNYGYTF	TGTGCCAGCAGCCTGACAGGGGGTCCAAACTATGGCTACACCTTC
-	TRBV6-5	-	TRBJ2-3	CASSYSGHATDTQYF	TGTGCCAGCAGTTACTCCGGACATGCCACAGATACGCAGTATTTT
few	TRBV6-2/TRBV6-3	TRBD1	TRBJ2-5	CASSRPGQGTQETQYF	TGTGCCAGCAGCCGGCCGGGACAGGGAACCCAAGAGACCCAGTACTTC
-	TRBV19	-	TRBJ1-5	CASTDSQRNQPQHF	TGTGCCAGCACCGACAGCCAACGCAATCAGCCCCAGCATTTT
-	TRBV28	-	TRBJ1-1	CASRIRSITEAFF	TGTGCCAGCAGGATTAGAAGTATCACTGAAGCTTTCTTT